Listed below are T cell receptor beta chains from one sample, sequenced in a study of T-cell memory formation after mild COVID-19. TCRdb reprocessed the 5' RACE reads with MiXCR, giving one entry per CDR3 protein. The table shows about 290,000 distinct CDR3 sequences, with 15% occurring only once. The material sequenced was PBMCs or a T cell subset sorted from them (not recorded which). Every receptor here comes from a man aged 18 to 30 who had mild COVID-19 (a few samples of this study predate the infection). Cell type and time point are not known. Each CDR3 is given with its conserved first and last residue.

TRBV6-5	TRBJ2-3	CAAAVRLGTDTQYF
TRBV4-3	TRBJ2-3	CASSQRASDTQYF
TRBV5-1	TRBJ2-5	CASSSPSGEETQYF
TRBV6-1	TRBJ2-3	CASRLGGTGTDTQYF
TRBV6-5	TRBJ2-1	CASSRTRRYNEQFF
TRBV12-3/TRBV12-4	TRBJ1-6	CASSLGSGKDSPLHF
TRBV20-1	TRBJ1-5	CSARVIAGSNQPQHF
TRBV7-2	TRBJ1-5	CASSPQGEGQAQHF
TRBV5-1	TRBJ1-4	CASSHGTENEKLFF
TRBV5-1	TRBJ2-7	CASSLGQGAAEQYF